The present T cell receptor (beta chain) was sequenced within a study of blood T cell repertoires in COVID-19. Study-wide background: The analysed material was cDNA or gDNA that came from T cells, B-cell-depleted T cells, or PBMCs.

Original handling: The assay estimated nucleated cells by amplifying reference gene primers. Clones were sequenced by immunoSEQ multiplex PCR, and TCRdb holds only the in-frame ones, with some missing. V, J and clone size are taken as reported in that table, and D and trimming were inferred from the DNA itself. The profile shows 120,000 to 150,000 clones, roughly 84% of them singletons. Germline CDR1 reads SGHTA; CDR2 reads FQGNSA. CDR3 size: 15 residues. With 7 bases removed from V and 7 bases from J, the gap between germline ends came to 17 bases. Across under 25 US areas, participants ranged in age from roughly 18 to 95 years. No more than 2 weeks before study entry, exposed participants had met a case of COVID-19.

Sequencing used PBMCs or T cells enriched from blood (not recorded which). This receptor was identified in a woman between 50 and 59 years old who had been exposed to COVID-19. This chain links TRBV7-2 with TRBJ1-6; D might be TRBD1 (5 bases). Written as DNA, the CDR3 is TGTGCCAGCACGACATTATTCGGGGGGAATTCACCCCTCCACTTT. As protein: CASTTLFGGNSPLHF.